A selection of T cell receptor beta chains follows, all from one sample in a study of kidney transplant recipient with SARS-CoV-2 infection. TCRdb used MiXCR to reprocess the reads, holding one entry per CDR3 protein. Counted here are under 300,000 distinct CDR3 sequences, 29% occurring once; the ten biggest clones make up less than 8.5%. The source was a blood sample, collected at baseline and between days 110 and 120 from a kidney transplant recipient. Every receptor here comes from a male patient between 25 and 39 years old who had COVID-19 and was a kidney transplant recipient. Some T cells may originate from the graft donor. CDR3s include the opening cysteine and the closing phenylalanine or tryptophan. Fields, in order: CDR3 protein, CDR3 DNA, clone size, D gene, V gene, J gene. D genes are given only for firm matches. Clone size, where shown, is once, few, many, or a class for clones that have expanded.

cdr3_aa: CASSMCDHEGKTYGYTF
cdr3_nt: TGTGCCAGCAGCATGTGCGATCACGAGGGAAAGACCTATGGCTACACCTTC
clone_size: many
d_call: .
v_call: TRBV7-1
j_call: TRBJ1-2

cdr3_aa: CASSFPQILAGEGDTQYF
cdr3_nt: TGTGCCAGCAGTTTCCCCCAAATTCTAGCGGGAGAAGGGGATACGCAGTATTTT
clone_size: few
d_call: TRBD2
v_call: TRBV28
j_call: TRBJ2-3

cdr3_aa: CASSKEDHEGKAYGYTF
cdr3_nt: TGTGCCAGCAGCAAGGAGGATCACGAGGGAAAGGCCTATGGCTACACCTTC
clone_size: .
d_call: .
v_call: TRBV7-1
j_call: TRBJ1-2

cdr3_aa: CASSQDSGTVAFF
cdr3_nt: TGTGCCAGCAGCCAAGATTCAGGGACTGTAGCTTTCTTT
clone_size: many
d_call: .
v_call: TRBV4-2
j_call: TRBJ1-1

cdr3_aa: CASSQPGSGIDEQYF
cdr3_nt: TGTGCCAGCAGCCAGCCTGGGAGTGGAATTGACGAGCAGTACTTC
clone_size: many
d_call: .
v_call: TRBV3-1
j_call: TRBJ2-7

cdr3_aa: CASSPRAGGDYNEQFF
cdr3_nt: TGCGCCAGCAGCCCGCGAGCGGGAGGTGACTACAATGAGCAGTTCTTC
clone_size: few
d_call: TRBD2
v_call: TRBV4-3
j_call: TRBJ2-1

cdr3_aa: CASSDARGGRSGYTF
cdr3_nt: TGTGCCAGCAGTGACGCGCGTGGAGGGCGCAGTGGCTACACCTTC
clone_size: .
d_call: .
v_call: TRBV2
j_call: TRBJ1-2

cdr3_aa: CASSQSSSMRKTYGYTF
cdr3_nt: TGTGCCAGCAGTCAGAGCAGCTCTATGCGAAAGACCTATGGCTACACCTTC
clone_size: many
d_call: .
v_call: TRBV6-1
j_call: TRBJ1-2

cdr3_aa: CASSSVSRDTQYF
cdr3_nt: TGTGCCAGCAGCTCCGTCTCTCGAGATACGCAGTATTTT
clone_size: many
d_call: .
v_call: TRBV5-6
j_call: TRBJ2-3

cdr3_aa: CATSVHHSTRKTYGYTF
cdr3_nt: TGTGCCACCAGTGTCCACCATAGTACCAGAAAGACCTATGGCTACACCTTC
clone_size: many
d_call: .
v_call: TRBV24-1
j_call: TRBJ1-2

cdr3_aa: CASSYPGQGTTGELFF
cdr3_nt: TGTGCCAGCAGTTACCCCGGACAGGGTACGACCGGGGAGCTGTTTTTT
clone_size: many
d_call: TRBD1
v_call: TRBV6-2/TRBV6-3
j_call: TRBJ2-2

cdr3_aa: CASSVTTSARKTYGYTF
cdr3_nt: TGTGCCAGCAGCGTAACCACTTCAGCTCGAAAGACCTATGGCTACACCTTC
clone_size: many
d_call: .
v_call: TRBV7-4
j_call: TRBJ1-2

cdr3_aa: CASSPQIGRGETQYF
cdr3_nt: TGTGCCAGCAGTCCACAGATTGGAAGGGGAGAGACCCAGTACTTC
clone_size: many
d_call: .
v_call: TRBV27
j_call: TRBJ2-5

cdr3_aa: CASQGRESYEQYF
cdr3_nt: TGTGCCAGCCAGGGACGGGAATCCTACGAGCAGTACTTC
clone_size: many
d_call: .
v_call: TRBV2
j_call: TRBJ2-7

cdr3_aa: CASSLAPPWQFF
cdr3_nt: TGTGCCAGCAGCTTAGCCCCTCCATGGCAGTTCTTC
clone_size: few
d_call: .
v_call: TRBV11-2
j_call: TRBJ2-1

cdr3_aa: CASSLSRKSRKTYGYTF
cdr3_nt: TGCGCCAGCAGTTTATCTCGAAAATCGCGAAAGACCTATGGCTACACCTTC
clone_size: many
d_call: .
v_call: TRBV10-1
j_call: TRBJ1-2

cdr3_aa: CATYRTGSPYGYTF
cdr3_nt: TGTGCCACCTATCGGACAGGCTCTCCTTATGGCTACACCTTC
clone_size: many
d_call: TRBD1
v_call: TRBV25-1
j_call: TRBJ1-2

cdr3_aa: CASSVMLELGKTYGYTF
cdr3_nt: TGTGCCAGCAGTGTCATGCTAGAACTGGGAAAGACCTATGGCTACACCTTC
clone_size: many
d_call: .
v_call: TRBV25-1
j_call: TRBJ1-2

cdr3_aa: CASSQAGGALREQYF
cdr3_nt: TGCGCCAGCAGCCAAGCTGGAGGGGCCCTGAGGGAGCAGTACTTC
clone_size: many
d_call: .
v_call: TRBV4-1
j_call: TRBJ2-7

cdr3_aa: CSAKKRDLDYNEQFF
cdr3_nt: TGCAGTGCTAAAAAGCGGGATTTAGATTACAATGAGCAGTTCTTC
clone_size: many
d_call: TRBD2
v_call: TRBV20-1
j_call: TRBJ2-1

cdr3_aa: CASSLGDSNQPQHF
cdr3_nt: TGTGCCAGCAGCTTGGGGGATAGCAATCAGCCCCAGCATTTT
clone_size: many
d_call: .
v_call: TRBV13
j_call: TRBJ1-5

cdr3_aa: CAWSSVRYRKTYGYTF
cdr3_nt: TGTGCCTGGAGTTCAGTGCGTTATAGAAAGACCTATGGCTACACCTTC
clone_size: many
d_call: .
v_call: TRBV30
j_call: TRBJ1-2

cdr3_aa: CASSSDLGRRKTYGYTF
cdr3_nt: TGCGCCAGCAGCTCGGACTTAGGACGTCGAAAGACCTATGGCTACACCTTC
clone_size: many
d_call: .
v_call: TRBV4-3
j_call: TRBJ1-2

cdr3_aa: CASSQDRYEQYF
cdr3_nt: TGCGCCAGCAGCCAAGATAGGTACGAGCAGTACTTC
clone_size: many
d_call: .
v_call: TRBV4-1
j_call: TRBJ2-7

cdr3_aa: CASSQKVRSRRAYGYTF
cdr3_nt: TGCGCCAGCAGTCAGAAGGTAAGATCGCGAAGGGCCTATGGCTACACCTTC
clone_size: .
d_call: .
v_call: TRBV10-1
j_call: TRBJ1-2

cdr3_aa: CTSSLRASGSSDMQYF
cdr3_nt: TGTACCAGCAGCCTGAGGGCTAGCGGGAGCTCCGATATGCAGTATTTT
clone_size: .
d_call: TRBD2
v_call: TRBV3-1
j_call: TRBJ2-3

cdr3_aa: CASSEKLPISIRTEAFF
cdr3_nt: TGTGCCAGCAGCGAAAAGCTTCCCATTTCAATTCGCACTGAAGCTTTCTTT
clone_size: many
d_call: .
v_call: TRBV3-1
j_call: TRBJ1-1

cdr3_aa: CAGSSVGWGFNSPLHF
cdr3_nt: TGTGCCGGCAGCTCGGTGGGGTGGGGTTTCAATTCACCCCTCCACTTT
clone_size: .
d_call: .
v_call: TRBV5-8
j_call: TRBJ1-6

cdr3_aa: CASSYVAGGRETQYF
cdr3_nt: TGTGCCAGCTCATACGTAGCGGGAGGAAGGGAGACCCAGTACTTC
clone_size: .
d_call: TRBD2
v_call: TRBV18
j_call: TRBJ2-5

cdr3_aa: CASSLASSLWAYGYTF
cdr3_nt: TGTGCCAGCAGCTTAGCGAGCAGCCTTTGGGCCTATGGCTACACCTTC
clone_size: many
d_call: .
v_call: TRBV7-9
j_call: TRBJ1-2

cdr3_aa: CSAQRGRAGNEQYF
cdr3_nt: TGCAGTGCTCAAAGGGGGAGGGCGGGGAACGAGCAGTACTTC
clone_size: many
d_call: .
v_call: TRBV20-1
j_call: TRBJ2-7

cdr3_aa: CASSEVARAYTF
cdr3_nt: TGTGCCAGCAGTGAAGTCGCCAGGGCCTACACCTTC
clone_size: many
d_call: .
v_call: TRBV2
j_call: TRBJ1-2

cdr3_aa: CASSLEAKQNTEASF
cdr3_nt: TGTGCCAGCAGCTTAGAGGCCAAACAGAACACTGAAGCTTCCTTT
clone_size: .
d_call: .
v_call: TRBV11-3
j_call: TRBJ1-1

cdr3_aa: CATSRETGLGDEQFF
cdr3_nt: TGTGCCACCAGCAGAGAAACGGGACTTGGCGATGAGCAGTTCTTC
clone_size: .
d_call: .
v_call: TRBV15
j_call: TRBJ2-1

cdr3_aa: CASSLSGGHNQPQHF
cdr3_nt: TGCGCCAGCAGCTTGTCGGGAGGGCACAATCAGCCCCAGCATTTT
clone_size: many
d_call: .
v_call: TRBV5-1
j_call: TRBJ1-5

cdr3_aa: CASSQAQECRKTYGYTF
cdr3_nt: TGTGCCAGCAGTCAGGCGCAGGAATGTAGAAAGACCTATGGCTACACCTTC
clone_size: many
d_call: .
v_call: TRBV6-1
j_call: TRBJ1-2

cdr3_aa: CASSLGGQGRNEQYF
cdr3_nt: TGTGCCAGCAGCTTGGGGGGACAGGGAAGGAACGAGCAGTACTTC
clone_size: many
d_call: TRBD1
v_call: TRBV5-6
j_call: TRBJ2-7

cdr3_aa: CASGCLSLQGKTYGYTF
cdr3_nt: TGTGCTAGTGGTTGTCTGAGTTTGCAGGGAAAGACCTATGGCTACACCTTC
clone_size: many
d_call: .
v_call: TRBV12-5
j_call: TRBJ1-2

cdr3_aa: CASSLDPGTNYGYTF
cdr3_nt: TGTGCCAGCAGCTTAGATCCAGGGACTAACTATGGCTACACCTTC
clone_size: many
d_call: .
v_call: TRBV7-2
j_call: TRBJ1-2

cdr3_aa: CASSGGGLGAFF
cdr3_nt: TGTGCCAGCAGTGGTGGGGGGCTGGGCGCTTTCTTT
clone_size: many
d_call: .
v_call: TRBV2
j_call: TRBJ1-1

cdr3_aa: CASSRRDSSTDTQYF
cdr3_nt: TGCGCCAGCAGCCGGAGGGACTCTAGCACAGATACGCAGTATTTT
clone_size: .
d_call: .
v_call: TRBV4-1
j_call: TRBJ2-3

cdr3_aa: CASSSATPISIRTEAFF
cdr3_nt: TGTGCCAGCAGCTCTGCAACTCCCATTTCAATTCGCACTGAAGCTTTCTTT
clone_size: .
d_call: .
v_call: TRBV3-1
j_call: TRBJ1-1

cdr3_aa: CASSLRQGRNTGELFF
cdr3_nt: TGTGCCAGCAGCTTACGTCAGGGGAGAAACACCGGGGAGCTGTTTTTT
clone_size: many
d_call: .
v_call: TRBV7-3
j_call: TRBJ2-2

cdr3_aa: CASSLADWGQGLGIAKNIQYF
cdr3_nt: TGTGCCAGCAGTTTAGCAGATTGGGGACAGGGGTTGGGGATAGCCAAAAACATTCAGTACTTC
clone_size: .
d_call: TRBD1
v_call: TRBV12-3/TRBV12-4
j_call: TRBJ2-4

cdr3_aa: CASSPSANTEAFF
cdr3_nt: TGTGCCAGCTCACCATCGGCGAACACTGAAGCTTTCTTT
clone_size: many
d_call: .
v_call: TRBV18
j_call: TRBJ1-1

cdr3_aa: CSATPRRREFSEQFF
cdr3_nt: TGCAGTGCTACCCCGAGGAGGCGGGAGTTCAGTGAGCAGTTCTTC
clone_size: many
d_call: TRBD2
v_call: TRBV20-1
j_call: TRBJ2-1